A single sample is the source of the 25 T cell receptor beta chains below, sequenced in a study of STAT3 mutations in large granular lymphocyte leukemia. Sequencing used immunoSEQ multiplex PCR; TCRdb keeps in-frame clones, though not all of them. This sample carries around 8,000 clones, 91% of them seen once, and the ten largest clones take under 50%. Their antigens remain unidentified. Overall study findings and caveats: In T-cell large granular lymphocyte leukemia, about half of patients showed multiple immunodominant subclonotypes.

Sequenced material: peripheral blood mononuclear cells. These receptors all stem from a man aged 45-65 years with T-cell large granular lymphocyte leukemia. Some clones in this sample may be carry-over from other donors' samples.

This clone appeared once. V gene TRBV18 combines with J gene TRBJ2-7, with D uncertain. V was trimmed by 0 bases and J by 7 bases, leaving 13 bases between them. The CDR3 consists of 14 residues. Germline-derived CDR1 and CDR2 are KGHSH and LQKENI. The CDR3 loop is CASSPPGRDIEQYF. The CDR3 nucleotides are TGTGCCAGCTCACCACCAGGACGCGATATTGAGCAGTACTTC. The variable domain in full, completed from reference TRBV18 and TRBJ2-7, reads NAGVMQNPRHLVRRRGQEARLRCSPMKGHSHVYWYRQLPEEGLKFMVYLQKENIIDESGMPKERFSAEFPKEGPSILRIQQVVRGDSAAYFCASSPPGRDIEQYFGPGTRLTVT.

CDR3 region: CASSEDDRVAGNTIYF. The DNA for the CDR3 is TGTGCCAGCAGTGAGGACGACAGGGTGGCTGGAAACACCATATATTTT. The chain links TRBV25-1 to TRBJ1-3; 7 bases agree with TRBD1. V was pared by 3 bases and J by 2 bases, with 7 bases of the junction left unmatched. The V gene's germline CDR1 is MGHDK and CDR2 SYGVNS. The CDR3 is 16 residues long.

The J gene is TRBJ2-7, the V gene TRBV25-1, with 7 bases lining up with TRBD2. Trimming removed 4 bases from V and 4 bases from J; junction bases left unmatched: 7. From germline, CDR1 is MGHDK and CDR2 SYGVNS. The CDR3 is 14 residues long. CDR3 sequence reads: CASSGRVGGYEQYF. The CDR3 nucleotides are TGTGCCAGCAGTGGAAGGGTGGGAGGGTACGAGCAGTACTTC.

The rearrangement links TRBV6-1 to TRBJ2-3, with 10 bases aligning to TRBD2. From germline, CDR1 is MNHNS and CDR2 SASEGT. The ends lost 4 bases at V and 9 bases at J; junction bases unmatched: 1. CDR3 length equals 12 residues. As DNA, the CDR3 is TGTGCCAGCAGTGCACTAGCGGGGACGCAGTATTTT. Translating it yields CASSALAGTQYF.

CDR3 sequence reads: CASSEGRNYGYTF. The CDR3 nucleotides are TGTGCCAGCAGTGAGGGACGGAACTATGGCTACACCTTC. The V gene is TRBV6-1, the J gene TRBJ1-2, with D possibly matching TRBD1 (5 bases). Trimming removed 3 bases at V and 2 bases at J, with 7 bases between. Germline values: CDR1 MNHNS, CDR2 SASEGT. This CDR3 region has 13 residues.

The V call is TRBV29-1, the J call TRBJ1-2; 9 bases are shared with TRBD1. The CDR3 runs 12 residues. With V trimmed by 6 bases and J by 6 bases, 5 bases remained unmatched. Germline CDR1 reads SQVTM; CDR2 reads ANQGSEA. The CDR3 loop reads CSVDRGLNGYTF. CDR3 coding DNA: TGCAGCGTCGACAGGGGGTTGAATGGCTACACCTTC.

The count of this clone is one. This sequence joins TRBV10-3 and TRBJ2-3, with 7 bases that match TRBD1. This CDR3 is 13 amino acids long. The V and J ends lost 8 bases and 5 bases, in that order; junction bases with no gene match: 7. The germline CDR1 and CDR2 sequences are ENHRY and SYGVKD. CDR3 in DNA: TGTGCCATCTATGACAGGGTAGGAGATACGCAGTATTTT. It yields the protein CAIYDRVGDTQYF.

This sequence joins TRBV19 and TRBJ1-6, with 9 bases lining up with TRBD1. Losses at the gene ends were 6 bases for V and 9 bases for J; bases not matched to a gene: 6. The CDR3 spans 14 residues. Germline V gene sequence: CDR1 LNHDA, CDR2 SQIVND (reference sequence). For the CDR3, the DNA is TGTGCCAGTAGACCACAGGGGGCGAGTTCACCCCTCCACTTT. Protein product: CASRPQGASSPLHF.

This chain uses TRBV10-3 with TRBJ2-2, with 11 bases identical to TRBD2. Trimming took 6 bases from V and 6 from J; bases not matched to a gene: 9. The CDR3 extends over 16 amino acids. Germline CDR1 reads ENHRY; CDR2 reads SYGVKD. CDR3 bases: TGTGCCATCAGACTAACTAGCGGGAGAACGTCCGGGGAGCTGTTTTTT. Amino acid sequence: CAIRLTSGRTSGELFF.

With respect to this clone: The limits of the CDR3 on the DNA are not certain, so only TCRdb's listed CDR3 is given. The V and J genes are TRBV21-1 and TRBJ2-7; the table gives TRBD1 as D, unverified against the DNA. TRBV21-1 is shown as a pseudogene. The length of the CDR3 is 16 amino acids, counting both ends. CDR3 sequence reads: CASSKCWAFGSYEQYF.

The genes are TRBV4-1 and TRBJ1-5, with TRBD1 matching 7 bases. The CDR3 runs to 15 residues. V gave up 4 bases and J gave up 0 bases; unmatched junction bases: 3. The V gene's germline CDR1 is MGHRA and CDR2 YSYEKL. The CDR3 loop reads CASSLGQISNQPQHF. Here the CDR3 DNA reads TGCGCCAGCAGCCTGGGACAGATTAGCAATCAGCCCCAGCATTTT.

V usage is TRBV7-8 and J usage is TRBJ2-7; the D is unclear. The V gene's germline CDR1 is SGHVS and CDR2 FQNEAQ. V was clipped by 5 bases and J by 5 bases, with 19 bases between them. This CDR3 is 15 amino acids long. The CDR3 loop reads CASSPPRVMADEQYF. DNA of the CDR3: TGTGCCAGCAGCCCCCCCCGAGTCATGGCTGACGAGCAGTACTTC. The full variable domain, its missing parts supplied by reference TRBV7-8 and TRBJ2-7, is GAGVSQSPRYKVAKRGQDVALRCDPISGHVSLFWYQQALGQGPEFLTYFQNEAQLDKSGLPSDRFFAERPEGSVSTLKIQRTQQEDSAVYLCASSPPRVMADEQYFGPGTRLTVT.

This clone is a singleton in its sample. The gene calls are TRBV6-4 and TRBJ2-3; tentatively, D is TRBD1 (6 bases). Germline V gene lookup returns CDR1 MRHNA and CDR2 SNTAGT. Trimming pared 3 bases from V and 4 bases from J, leaving 8 bases between. The CDR3 has 13 amino acids. This CDR3 is CASSEGTPDTQYF. In DNA, the CDR3 is TGTGCCAGCAGTGAAGGGACACCAGATACGCAGTATTTT.

CDR3 amino acids: CSVGGGWQGLSEQYF. CDR3 bases: TGCAGCGTTGGGGGGGGGTGGCAGGGTCTGAGCGAGCAGTACTTC. The V gene is TRBV29-1, the J gene TRBJ2-7; 7 bases match TRBD2. In germline, CDR1 is SQVTM, CDR2 ANQGSEA. V lost 4 bases to trimming and J lost 6 bases; unmatched junction nucleotides: 15. The CDR3 loop spans 15 amino acids.

The rearrangement links TRBV25-1 to TRBJ2-7; D might be TRBD1 (5 bases). CDR3 length: 14 amino acids. Germline V gene sequence: CDR1 MGHDK, CDR2 SYGVNS. V dropped 5 bases and J dropped 0 bases, with 11 bases sitting between them. Here the CDR3 reads CASSKEGASYEQYF. The DNA for the CDR3 is TGTGCCAGCAGTAAAGAAGGGGCCTCCTACGAGCAGTACTTC.

The V and J genes are TRBV11-3 and TRBJ2-1, with D possibly matching TRBD1 (6 bases). Trimming stripped 2 bases from V and 8 bases from J, with 16 bases between. The germline CDR1 and CDR2 sequences are SGHNT and YENEEA. The CDR3 totals 15 residues. The CDR3 here is CASSLLRTEFHEQFF. CDR3 bases: TGTGCCAGCAGCTTACTACGGACAGAGTTCCATGAGCAGTTCTTC.

The rearrangement uses TRBV5-4 and TRBJ2-5; D remains unclear. The germline CDR1 and CDR2 sequences are SGHNT and YYREEE (reference sequence). The CDR3 loop spans 14 amino acids. Trimming shortened V by 4 bases and J by 1 base, and 11 bases separated the two germline ends. The CDR3 sequence is CASSVGRFQETQYF. In nucleotides, the CDR3 is TGTGCCAGCAGCGTCGGGCGGTTCCAAGAGACCCAGTACTTC.

This chain connects TRBV18 to TRBJ2-5; D is ambiguous. CDR1 and CDR2 (germline): KGHSH, LQKENI. Deletions cut 2 bases from V and 2 bases from J, with 12 bases between. The CDR3 is 15 amino acids. CDR3 sequence: CASSPGAAPQETQYF. For the CDR3, the DNA is TGTGCCAGCTCACCAGGTGCCGCACCACAAGAGACCCAGTACTTC.

This chain uses TRBV19 with TRBJ2-5; D is ambiguous. This CDR3 has 14 amino acids. Trimming stripped 2 bases from V and 0 bases from J, with 7 bases between. Germline-derived CDR1 and CDR2 are LNHDA and SQIVND (reference sequence). CDR3 protein: CASSIWVNQETQYF. In DNA form, the CDR3 reads TGTGCCAGTAGTATATGGGTAAACCAAGAGACCCAGTACTTC.

CDR3 in DNA: TGTGCTAGTGCCTCCCGGTACAGGGGGAGCACCGGGGAGCTGTTTTTT. This codes for CASASRYRGSTGELFF. The chain links TRBV12-5 to TRBJ2-2, with TRBD1 matching over 8 bases. CDR3 length: 16 amino acids. J gave up 4 bases and V 7 bases, and 11 bases lay outside the gene matches. CDR1 is LGHNT, CDR2 FRNRAP, per germline. Full variable domain (rest looked up from reference TRBV12-5 and TRBJ2-2): DARVTQTPRHKVTEMGQEVTMRCQPILGHNTVFWYRQTMMQGLELLAYFRNRAPLDDSGMPKDRFSAEMPDATLATLKIQPSEPRDSAVYFCASASRYRGSTGELFFGEGSRLTVL.

The chain has TRBV5-1 and TRBJ2-5, with unresolved D. The germline CDR1 and CDR2 sequences are SGHRS and YFSETQ. V was clipped by 3 bases and J by 1 base, with 7 bases between them. This CDR3 comprises 13 residues. CDR3 sequence: CASSSDPQETQYF. In nucleotides, the CDR3 is TGCGCCAGCAGCTCCGACCCCCAAGAGACCCAGTACTTC.

The chain carries TRBV10-3 and TRBJ2-7; perhaps TRBD2 as D (7 bases). Between the trimmed V and J ends, which lost 0 bases and 0 bases, there was a span of 15 bases. Germline CDR1 and CDR2: ENHRY and SYGVKD. The CDR3 sequence is 17 residues long. The CDR3 loop reads CAISESRGLMSSYEQYF. DNA for the CDR3: TGTGCCATCAGTGAGTCGCGGGGGCTTATGAGCTCCTACGAGCAGTACTTC.

This chain connects TRBV5-1 to TRBJ2-7; TRBD2 matches 7 bases. The CDR3 covers 14 residues. Germline V gene data show CDR1 as SGHRS and CDR2 as YFSETQ. V was clipped by 7 bases and J by 4 bases; unmatched bases: 11. The CDR3 loop reads CASGWGRDPYEQYF. DNA of the CDR3: TGCGCCAGCGGTTGGGGGAGGGACCCGTACGAGCAGTACTTC.

CDR3: CASSQRDRGYTF. The CDR3 DNA reads as TGCGCCAGCAGCCAACGGGACAGGGGCTACACCTTC. This sequence joins TRBV4-1 and TRBJ1-2, with 8 bases matching TRBD1. J was trimmed by 8 bases and V by 2 bases; bases with no gene match: 1. CDR3 length: 12 amino acids. Germline V lookup: CDR1 MGHRA, CDR2 YSYEKL.

The V and J genes are TRBV7-3 and TRBJ2-7; D is possibly TRBD2 (5 bases). This CDR3 comprises 14 residues. The V end was cut by 5 bases, the J end by 4 bases, with 15 bases between. The germline CDR1 and CDR2 sequences are SGHTA and FQGTGA. The CDR3 DNA reads as TGTGCCAGCAGCCCCGGGGTTAACAGTTACGAGCAGTACTTC. Protein: CASSPGVNSYEQYF.